Below, 11 T cell receptor beta chains from the same sample are listed, as sequenced in a study of beta chain features in type 1 diabetes. Study-level findings and limits: Type 1 diabetes patients had TCRB CDR3s that were shorter (moderately but significantly so) in all four CD4+ subsets.

Expressed TCRB transcripts were sequenced because the isolated RNA had all been reverse transcribed beforehand. Sequenced by immunoSEQ multiplex PCR; TCRdb stores in-frame clones only, minus some. The sample has 600,000 to 700,000 clones, 9.5% to 15% seen once; the top ten hold about 0.11%. These receptors are not linked to any known antigen. Sequencing was performed on naive CD4+ T cells from blood. The source of these receptors is a man younger than 40 with type 1 diabetes.

This clone appeared a few times. This sequence joins TRBV4-2 and TRBJ1-4; D remains unclear. Trimming removed 0 bases from V and 14 bases from J, with 7 bases in between. Germline CDR1 LGHNA, CDR2 YNFKEQ. The CDR3 is 11 residues long. CDR3 in DNA: TGTGCCAGCAGCCAAGAGGGAGGGCTGTTTTTT. The encoded protein is CASSQEGGLFF.

This clone has more than one count but fewer than ten. The CDR3 DNA is TGCGCCAGCAGCTTACAGGGGTCCTCGGAAGAGACCCAGTACTTC. It is translated as CASSLQGSSEETQYF. This sequence joins TRBV5-1 and TRBJ2-5; the match to TRBD1 covers 7 bases. Per the germline V gene, CDR1 is SGHRS and CDR2 is YFSETQ. The V and J ends lost 2 bases and 3 bases, in that order; junction bases with no gene match: 7. This CDR3 region has 15 residues.

The chain employs TRBV7-9 and TRBJ1-6, with D maybe TRBD1 (5 bases). Germline loops: CDR1 SEHNR, CDR2 FQNEAQ (reference sequence). CDR3 size: 18 residues. Deletions cut 1 base from V and 1 base from J, with 14 bases between. CDR3 residues: CASSLDPGRGSYNSPLHF. As DNA, the CDR3 is TGTGCCAGCAGCTTAGATCCAGGGAGGGGATCCTATAATTCACCCCTCCACTTT.

The CDR3, as DNA: TGTGCCAGCAGCCAAGAGATGAGTCTAGCGGGGGGGCATACGGATACGCAGTATTTT. Its translation: CASSQEMSLAGGHTDTQYF. V usage is TRBV4-2 and J usage is TRBJ2-3; 12 bases match TRBD2. V lost 0 bases and J lost 6; bases outside the gene matches: 13. This CDR3 contains 19 residues. Germline-derived CDR1 and CDR2 are LGHNA and YNFKEQ.

This clone was seen more than once but under ten times. Other nucleotide sequences from this sample produce the same CDR3. V and J are TRBV9 and TRBJ2-2; the D is unclear. V was clipped by 0 bases and J by 1 base, with 7 bases between them. Germline V lookup: CDR1 SGDLS, CDR2 YYNGEE. The CDR3 totals 15 residues. CDR3 nucleotides: TGTGCCAGCAGCGTAGTGGCAGGGAACACCGGGGAGCTGTTTTTT. Its protein product is CASSVVAGNTGELFF. The full variable domain, completed using reference TRBV9 and TRBJ2-2, is DSGVTQTPKHLITATGQRVTLRCSPRSGDLSVYWYQQSLDQGLQFLIQYYNGEERAKGNILERFSAQQFPDLHSELNLSSLELGDSALYFCASSVVAGNTGELFFGEGSRLTVL.

This rearrangement joins TRBV6-5 to TRBJ1-1, with unresolved D. The germline gives CDR1 MNHEY, CDR2 SVGAGI. This CDR3 contains 14 residues. Trimming shortened V by 2 bases and J by 5 bases, and 12 bases separated the two germline ends. This chain's CDR3 is CASSYEGGGTEAFF. CDR3 sequence (DNA): TGTGCCAGCAGTTACGAGGGTGGAGGGACTGAAGCTTTCTTT.

The J gene is TRBJ1-5, the V gene TRBV10-3, with TRBD1 matching over 8 bases. V trimming: 9 bases; J trimming: 5 bases; junction bases outside the gene matches: 9. The CDR3 spans 14 residues. The germline gives CDR1 ENHRY, CDR2 SYGVKD. The CDR3 DNA reads TGTGCCATTTCACCCGGGACAGGAGATCAGCCCCAGCATTTT. Protein: CAISPGTGDQPQHF.

Here the CDR3 DNA reads TGCAGCGCAGTTCCCCCTACGCAAGAGACCCAGTACTTC. It codes for CSAVPPTQETQYF. This chain links TRBV29-1 with TRBJ2-5; D unresolved. The germline CDR1 and CDR2 sequences are SQVTM and ANQGSEA. The CDR3 is 13 amino acids. Trimming cost V 7 bases and J 2 bases, with 14 bases left between them.

This clone was seen a handful of times. The chain combines TRBV4-2 with TRBJ2-2; D gene unclear. CDR1 and CDR2 (germline): LGHNA, YNFKEQ. V lost 1 base and J lost 0, with 3 bases in between. This CDR3 comprises 14 residues. Here the CDR3 DNA reads TGTGCCAGCAGCCAAGGGCCGAACACCGGGGAGCTGTTTTTT. Translating it yields CASSQGPNTGELFF.

This sequence joins TRBV25-1 and TRBJ2-4, with D possibly TRBD2 on 6 matching bases. The CDR3 spans 14 residues. V was shortened by 1 base and J by 8 bases, with 12 bases between the two germline ends. Looked up from germline, CDR1 is MGHDK and CDR2 is SYGVNS. This CDR3 reads CASSESLSGDIQYF. CDR3 in DNA: TGTGCCAGCAGTGAATCCCTCTCGGGAGACATTCAGTACTTC. Drawing the rest from reference TRBV25-1 and TRBJ2-4, the complete variable domain is EADIYQTPRYLVIGTGKKITLECSQTMGHDKMYWYQQDPGMELHLIHYSYGVNSTEKGDLSSESTVSRIRTEHFPLTLESARPSHTSQYLCASSESLSGDIQYFGAGTRLSVL.

In its sample, this clone was seen a few times. The gene calls are TRBV7-9 and TRBJ2-1; the match to TRBD2 covers 8 bases. Unmatched junction bases numbered 3, after V lost 0 bases and J lost 14 bases. Looked up from germline, CDR1 is SEHNR and CDR2 is FQNEAQ (reference sequence). This CDR3 is built from 12 residues. The CDR3 loop reads CASSLASGGEFF. CDR3 bases: TGTGCCAGCAGCTTAGCAAGCGGGGGCGAGTTCTTC.